These T cell receptor beta chains were read from a single sample in a study of a mutant IDH1 vaccine in newly diagnosed glioma. Produced via immunoSEQ multiplex PCR; TCRdb's table is partial and in-frame only. The profile shows around 32,000 clones, 80% of them singletons. These receptors lack a known antigen. The input for sequencing was PBMCs, taken from a glioma patient whose treatment included an IDH1 peptide vaccine. The origin of the receptors is a man aged 40-49 years with glioma. Some clones in this sample may be carry-over from other donors' samples. CDR3s include the opening cysteine and the closing phenylalanine or tryptophan. A D gene is named only where the DNA matches it firmly. The size of a clone is reported for some rows only, either as once, few or many, or as a class for expanded clones.

>TRBV4-2|-|TRBJ1-2|15|-
CASSQAGSSKDGYTF
TGTGCCAGCAGCCAAGCAGGGTCCTCAAAGGATGGCTACACCTTC
>TRBV7-9|-|TRBJ1-4|14|-
CASSLAMVNEKLFF
TGTGCCAGCAGCTTAGCGATGGTTAATGAAAAACTGTTTTTT
>TRBV15|-|TRBJ2-3|17|TRBD2
CATSSGASGGATDTQYF
TGTGCCACCAGCAGCGGGGCTAGCGGGGGGGCAACAGATACGCAGTATTTT
>TRBV29-1|once|TRBJ2-1|15|TRBD2
CSAPTTSGGYNEQFF
TGCAGCGCTCCTACTACTAGCGGGGGTTACAATGAGCAGTTCTTC
>TRBV6-1|-|TRBJ2-1|15|TRBD2
CASSESGGAYNEQFF
TGTGCCAGCAGTGAAAGCGGGGGGGCCTACAATGAGCAGTTCTTC
>TRBV6-5|-|TRBJ1-2|15|-
CASSYSGVSDYGYTF
TGTGCCAGCAGTTACTCGGGGGTATCAGACTATGGCTACACCTTC
>TRBV4-1|-|TRBJ2-2|15|-
CASSQDKVSTGELFF
TGCGCCAGCAGCCAAGACAAGGTGTCCACCGGGGAGCTGTTTTTT
>TRBV4-2|-|TRBJ2-1|15|TRBD1
CASSQARTGGNEQFF
TGTGCCAGCAGCCAAGCCCGGACAGGGGGGAATGAGCAGTTCTTC
>TRBV18|-|TRBJ2-3|16|-
CASSPQTESYRDTQYF
TGTGCCAGCTCACCACAGACAGAATCATACAGGGATACGCAGTATTTT
>TRBV2|-|TRBJ1-1|18|TRBD1
CASSESWTGVGMNTEAFF
TGTGCCAGCAGTGAATCGTGGACAGGGGTCGGGATGAACACTGAAGCTTTCTTT
>TRBV10-3|-|TRBJ1-4|15|TRBD1
CAISVAGGRREKLFF
TGTGCCATCAGTGTGGCAGGGGGGCGGCGTGAAAAACTGTTTTTT
>TRBV6-1|-|TRBJ1-1|13|-
CASSEASDTEAFF
TGTGCCAGCAGTGAAGCCAGTGACACTGAAGCTTTCTTT
>TRBV4-1|-|TRBJ1-1|15|TRBD1
CASSPGTGARTEAFF
TGCGCCAGCAGCCCGGGGACAGGGGCGAGGACTGAAGCTTTCTTT
>TRBV29-1|-|TRBJ2-7|12|TRBD1
CSAWTGSYEQYF
TGCAGCGCGTGGACAGGGAGCTACGAGCAGTACTTC
>TRBV6-5|-|TRBJ1-2|12|-
CASSPRAYGYTF
TGTGCCAGCAGCCCGAGGGCCTATGGCTACACCTTC
>TRBV30|-|TRBJ1-1|12|-
CARRSLNTEAFF
TGTGCCAGGAGGTCCCTCAACACTGAAGCTTTCTTT
>TRBV9|-|TRBJ1-1|13|-
CASSAVLQSEAFF
TGTGCCAGCAGCGCCGTTCTACAGTCGGAAGCTTTCTTT
>TRBV7-8|-|TRBJ2-1|15|TRBD2
CASSQRLAGVGEQFF
TGTGCCAGCAGTCAGAGACTAGCGGGGGTGGGCGAGCAGTTCTTC
>TRBV4-2|-|TRBJ1-5|15|-
CASSQDLERGWPQHF
TGTGCCAGCAGCCAAGACCTCGAAAGGGGTTGGCCCCAGCATTTT
>TRBV6-5|-|TRBJ1-4|14|-
CASAPGNTNEKLFF
TGTGCCAGCGCTCCGGGCAATACTAATGAAAAACTGTTTTTT
>TRBV7-2|-|TRBJ2-5|16|TRBD1
CASSVGGQGLLGTQYF
TGTGCCAGCAGCGTAGGGGGACAGGGGTTGTTAGGGACCCAGTACTTC
>TRBV9|-|TRBJ1-5|14|TRBD1
CASSGQGSNQPQHF
TGTGCCAGCAGCGGACAGGGTAGCAATCAGCCCCAGCATTTT
>TRBV19|-|TRBJ1-1|16|-
CASSIGFSGRGTEAFF
TGTGCCAGTAGTATAGGATTCTCGGGCAGGGGAACTGAAGCTTTCTTT
>TRBV5-1|few|TRBJ2-1|16|TRBD1
CASTLAQGASYNEQFF
TGCGCCAGCACTCTAGCCCAGGGGGCTTCCTACAATGAGCAGTTCTTC
>TRBV5-1|medium-sized|TRBJ1-5|15|-
CASSLDWPGAWPQHF
TGCGCCAGCAGCTTGGATTGGCCAGGGGCCTGGCCCCAGCATTTT
>TRBV5-6|-|TRBJ1-2|17|-
CASSLAGRGGPRGGYTF
TGTGCCAGCAGCTTGGCGGGGAGAGGAGGGCCGAGGGGGGGCTACACCTTC
>TRBV28|-|TRBJ1-1|13|TRBD1
CASDQGEGTEAFF
TGTGCCAGCGATCAGGGGGAAGGCACTGAAGCTTTCTTT
>TRBV7-9|-|TRBJ1-1|15|-
CASSLALGRNTEAFF
TGTGCCAGCAGCTTAGCGCTGGGTAGGAACACTGAAGCTTTCTTT
>TRBV5-1|-|TRBJ2-3|15|TRBD2
CASSPGTTYGDTQYF
TGCGCCAGCAGCCCCGGGACTACGTACGGAGATACGCAGTATTTT
>TRBV30|-|TRBJ2-7|14|TRBD1
CAWSSPGTGREQYF
TGTGCCTGGAGTAGTCCCGGGACAGGGCGGGAGCAGTACTTC
>TRBV6-4|once|TRBJ1-6|15|-
CASSQGVGDNSPLHF
TGTGCCAGCAGTCAGGGAGTAGGAGATAATTCACCCCTCCACTTT